These T cell receptor beta chains were read from a single sample in a study of low-dose radiotherapy and immunotherapy resistance in tumors. Using its own MiXCR run on the reads, TCRdb lists one record per CDR3 protein. This table has tens of thousands of distinct CDR3 sequences, 20% to 25% appearing once. Here the sequenced sample was PBMCs, taken after low-dose radiotherapy plus immunotherapy. These TCRs come from a male donor with prostate cancer. Each CDR3 is given with its conserved first and last residue. D genes are given only for firm matches. Clone size is not always given. Where it is, it says once, few, many or a class for expanded clones.

v_gene	abundance	d_gene	j_gene	CDR3aa	CDR3nt
TRBV19	many	NA	TRBJ1-6	CASSIIGDSPLHF	TGTGCCAGTAGTATAATTGGAGATTCACCCCTCCACTTT
TRBV10-3	NA	NA	TRBJ2-7	CAISTGRIDEQYF	TGTGCCATATCGACAGGGAGGATTGACGAGCAGTACTTC
TRBV9	few	TRBD2	TRBJ2-7	CASSVEAGSEQYF	TGTGCCAGCAGCGTAGAAGCGGGGAGCGAGCAGTACTTC
TRBV27	NA	TRBD2	TRBJ2-1	CASGGDYNEQFF	TGTGCCAGCGGGGGGGATTACAATGAGCAGTTCTTC
TRBV5-1	many	NA	TRBJ2-1	CASSLKGETQFF	TGCGCCAGCAGCTTGAAGGGTGAGACGCAGTTCTTC
TRBV3-1	few	NA	TRBJ1-2	CASHGGLTDGYTF	TGTGCCAGCCATGGCGGGCTAACCGATGGCTACACCTTC
TRBV5-1	many	TRBD1	TRBJ2-7	CASSLGTGGAEREQYF	TGCGCCAGCAGCCTAGGGACAGGGGGCGCGGAAAGGGAGCAGTACTTC
TRBV5-5	medium-sized	NA	TRBJ2-1	CASSAGPYNEQFF	TGTGCCAGCAGCGCCGGGCCGTACAATGAGCAGTTCTTC
TRBV7-8	many	NA	TRBJ2-7	CASSLWGRETNLAYEQYF	TGTGCCAGCAGCTTATGGGGGCGCGAAACAAATCTTGCCTACGAGCAGTACTTC
TRBV28	many	NA	TRBJ2-3	CASSSPSSTDTQYF	TGTGCCAGCAGTTCGCCGAGTAGCACAGATACGCAGTATTTT
TRBV5-4	many	TRBD1	TRBJ2-7	CASSRTPGQLYEQYF	TGTGCCAGCAGCCGCACCCCGGGACAGCTCTACGAGCAGTACTTC
TRBV14	many	NA	TRBJ2-1	CASSQDTDNEQFF	TGTGCCAGCAGCCAAGATACGGACAATGAGCAGTTCTTC
TRBV29-1	many	NA	TRBJ2-7	CSVMTDSYEQYF	TGCAGCGTCATGACAGACAGCTACGAGCAGTACTTC
TRBV18	many	NA	TRBJ1-5	CASSPIQGGVQPQHF	TGTGCCAGCTCACCAATACAGGGAGGGGTTCAGCCCCAGCATTTT
TRBV27	many	NA	TRBJ1-6	CASSLSSNGANSPLHF	TGTGCCAGCAGTTTATCGAGCAATGGGGCTAATTCACCCCTCCACTTT
TRBV13	many	NA	TRBJ1-1	CASSLGAGQMNTEAFF	TGTGCCAGCAGCTTAGGGGCAGGGCAAATGAACACTGAAGCTTTCTTT
TRBV5-1	many	NA	TRBJ2-2	CASSGGTSHGELFF	TGCGCCAGCAGCGGAGGGACTTCCCACGGGGAGCTGTTTTTT
TRBV5-1	NA	TRBD1	TRBJ1-5	CASSPRQGNGPQHF	TGCGCCAGCAGCCCTCGACAGGGTAACGGGCCCCAGCATTTT
TRBV19	many	NA	TRBJ2-2	CASSLVDGELFF	TGTGCCAGTAGTTTAGTTGACGGGGAGCTGTTTTTT
TRBV3-1	many	TRBD2	TRBJ2-5	CASSQRSGSGETQYF	TGTGCCAGCAGCCAACGTAGCGGGAGCGGCGAGACCCAGTACTTC
TRBV12-3/TRBV12-4	many	NA	TRBJ2-2	CASSSTENTGELFF	TGTGCCAGCAGTTCCACAGAGAACACCGGGGAGCTGTTTTTT
TRBV6-5	many	NA	TRBJ1-1	CASSYSRRAESEAFF	TGTGCCAGCAGTTACTCCAGGAGGGCAGAGTCTGAAGCTTTCTTT
TRBV27	few	NA	TRBJ2-7	CASSLGTSSYEQYF	TGTGCCAGCAGTTTGGGCACGAGCTCCTACGAGCAGTACTTC
TRBV6-5	many	NA	TRBJ2-1	CASSALGHPNNEQFF	TGTGCCAGCAGTGCACTGGGACACCCGAACAATGAGCAGTTCTTC
TRBV10-2	once	TRBD2	TRBJ2-7	CASRLGAGGPRGYEQYF	TGCGCCAGCAGACTTGGAGCGGGAGGGCCTCGGGGTTACGAGCAGTACTTC
TRBV4-1	many	NA	TRBJ1-1	CASSARMDRGITEAFF	TGCGCCAGCAGCGCAAGGATGGATAGGGGGATCACTGAAGCTTTCTTT
TRBV6-2/TRBV6-3	many	NA	TRBJ1-1	CASSRGATEAFF	TGTGCCAGCAGTCGGGGTGCCACTGAAGCTTTCTTT
TRBV29-1	many	NA	TRBJ1-2	CTSVPIPMPPSVGYTF	TGCACCTCAGTTCCGATCCCGATGCCGCCGTCGGTTGGCTACACCTTC
TRBV28	many	NA	TRBJ1-4	CASSAGPSPQLFF	TGTGCCAGCAGTGCGGGCCCGTCCCCCCAGCTGTTTTTT
TRBV6-8	many	NA	TRBJ2-1	CASSYSFGSYNEQFF	TGTGCCAGCAGTTACTCCTTCGGCAGTTACAATGAGCAGTTCTTC
TRBV12-5	few	TRBD1	TRBJ2-1	CASGGQGVYNEQFF	TGTGCTAGTGGGGGACAGGGGGTTTACAATGAGCAGTTCTTC
TRBV7-2	few	NA	TRBJ2-3	CASAQTGTGRTDTQYF	TGTGCCAGCGCTCAAACAGGTACAGGTCGCACAGATACGCAGTATTTT
TRBV6-8	NA	NA	TRBJ2-1	CASGTFWTGTKEEGPHNEQFF	TGTGCCAGCGGCACCTTTTGGACAGGGACTAAAGAGGAGGGCCCCCACAATGAGCAGTTCTTC